Sequencing of this T cell receptor (beta chain) was carried out in a study of cytomegalovirus exposure and HLA in healthy donors (dated by TCRdb to the late 2010s). About the study as a whole: An earlier analysis of about 560 of the donors reported about 260 Gb of sequence data and 117 million unique TCR beta sequences obtained from approximately 180 million T cells. Both class I and class II loci were covered by HLA typing, at four-digit resolution. A later genetic analysis used genome-wide SNP genotypes for about 65% of the roughly 670 donors, treating that subset as a discovery cohort. To study patterns of TCR occurrence, a later analysis re-analyzed previously published TCR beta repertoires from hundreds of donors and added high-resolution HLA genotyping. Every discovery cohort repertoire had been produced on one sequencing platform. Because of strong linkage in the cohort, four to six DR-DQ haplotypes were treated as single units for association and clustering. To predict cytomegalovirus infection status, the study brought together high-throughput TCR immunosequencing, statistical association of individual TCRs with disease status, and machine learning. Donor age, sex, ethnicity and CMV serostatus were collected together with the repertoire data. The genetic ancestry cluster associated with self-reported Caucasian donors included roughly 84% of the 398 genotyped donors. To decide whether each TCR beta V gene segment behaved as functional or pseudogenic, an earlier analysis of approximately 620 of the donors relied on high-throughput TCR beta sequencing. Typing coverage differed by locus: A, B, C, DRB1 and DQB1 were typed in about 620-640 donors, DQA1 in about 550, DPA1 in 600 to 610, and DPB1 in just under 490. A separate validation cohort of roughly 130 different subjects was used in addition to the approximately 610-subject first cohort. The study aimed to test whether cataloging public T cell receptors could reveal signatures of past pathogen exposure. Among around 400 genotyped donors of the cohort, an average of around 240,000 unique TCR beta nucleotide sequences were sequenced per donor, roughly 18% of them non-productive. The T cell repertoires of 700 or so subjects were profiled by immunosequencing and related to cytomegalovirus serostatus. An early release covering some 640 HLA-typed donors comprised approximately 290 gigabases of sequencing data and around 85 million unique TCR sequences. In the later analysis, no new phenotypic data were used to find candidate immune exposures; instead, reliance was placed on TCR beta sequences and their occurrence across donors.

Notes on this clone: Its antigen is still unknown. The input lacks base qualities; no much larger clone sits a single base away.

From its cysteine to its phenylalanine, the CDR3 spans 16 amino acids. The CDR3 DNA has 48 bases and is translated from base 1. From a lookup of the germline V gene, CDR1 and CDR2 are SGHRS and YFSETQ. The V end gives up 0 bases and the J end 2 bases, leaving 4 bases in the junction not matched to a gene. Preparation of the library involved the immunoSEQ multiplex PCR assay. For the multiplex PCR, a mixture combining 60 forward primers for TCR Vbeta segments and 13 reverse primers for TCR Jbeta segments was used. Amplification of the CDR3 region of rearranged TCR beta genes was performed with a multiplex PCR assay on genomic DNA. The Illumina HiSeq System was used to sequence the amplified TCR beta libraries as 87-base-pair reads. Processing in the source paper ran as follows. In a later analysis, about 80 million unique TCR beta chains were counted across the 500 to 700 repertoires, and around 10 million of these chains were shared by at least two donors. Raw reads were error-corrected and collapsed into unique sequences with a nearest-neighbor algorithm that merged closely related sequences to remove PCR and sequencing errors. CDR3 sequences were aligned to IMGT reference sequences to assign V, D and J gene segments. Each retained sequence needed at least a six-nucleotide match to both a V gene segment and a J gene segment. A rearrangement counted as productive if the CDR3 had no stop codons and remained in frame with V and J, and every other rearrangement counted as non-productive. CDR3 was defined by IMGT convention, running from the second conserved V-encoded cysteine to the conserved J-encoded phenylalanine. The earlier analysis of a few hundred of the donors excluded any sequence lacking an unambiguous match to a single V gene segment. In an earlier analysis of some 590 of the donors, a V segment was called functional when productive rearrangements were above 56.7%, and segregating when the standard deviation between donors exceeded 5%. A statistical classification framework was built to diagnose cytomegalovirus status from the catalog of TCR beta chain sequences. A later analysis assigned V and J genes by comparing TCR nucleotide sequences with IMGT/GENE-DB human TR gene sequences. A later analysis assigned CDR3 sequences and most-parsimonious VDJ recombination scenarios with the TCRdist pipeline. In a later analysis, each TCR beta chain was defined by its CDR3 amino acid sequence together with its V-gene family, and reads lacking a unique V-gene family were excluded. A later analysis removed nearly 600 highly shared, low-generation-probability nucleotide sequences to deal with suspected cross-contamination and a sequencing artifact. For each public chain, a later analysis derived a clonal expansion index from normalized ranks of inferred template counts within each repertoire. In a later analysis, generation probabilities were computed with a VDJ recombination model fitted to out-of-frame rearrangements, and the resulting probabilities were checked against IGoR. In a later analysis, hypergeometric tests were used to score TCR-TCR, TCR-HLA and TCR-CMV co-occurrence, with a repertoire-size bias correction applied to TCR pairs. A later analysis estimated false discovery rates by permuting HLA or CMV assignments 20 times. A later analysis grouped co-occurring TCRs with DBSCAN, adding TCRdist sequence similarity when clustering within HLA-allele-positive subsets. Repertoires with fewer than 30,000 or more than 120,000 public chains were left out of co-occurrence clustering, as were about 5 repertoires with anomalous nucleotide sharing. This is the immuneACCESS table as TCRdb keeps it, with only in-frame sequences that have V and J called. A part of the clones is gone; compared with another copy, unresolved V genes explain less than half, and the rest is unexplained. V, J and clone size were drawn from that table, and D and trimming were deduced from the DNA. This sample lists some 240,000 clones; around 80% were detected once. Less than 4.5% of the sample lies in the top ten.

General study outcomes and caveats: A further reported finding was that TCR beta sequences accurately predicted the HLA-A and HLA-B alleles for most subjects in the first cohort. According to a later analysis, parvovirus B19, influenza, CMV and Epstein-Barr virus appeared linked to several top co-occurrence clusters. An association between a missense DCLRE1C variant and V-gene and J-gene trimming of TCR beta chains was found in a later genetic analysis and replicated in an independent cohort. Because counts were too low, seventeen rarely observed V segments, including chromosome 9 orphons, were excluded from the earlier analysis of about 500 of the donors. A total of about 150 TCR beta chains were listed by the study as associated with cytomegalovirus. Compared with equally common non-associated chains, HLA-associated TCR beta chains in a later analysis were more clonally expanded and had lower generation probabilities. The only immune exposure information available for the cohort was CMV serostatus. The classifier was reported to diagnose cytomegalovirus status with high specificity and sensitivity in both the original cohort and the validation cohort. In vitro tests confirmed that a few of the cytomegalovirus-associated TCR beta chains recognize cytomegalovirus antigens. HLA typing was unavailable for some donors at each locus, so association tests used only the typed subset. Across donors, most TCR sequences were observed very rarely, whereas some public TCRs were present in many individuals. Correlated functional status among segregating V segments might reflect linkage disequilibrium, but an unknown experimental factor could not be ruled out. Some IMGT-functional V segments, including TRBV6-2 and TRBV6-3, could not be told apart with the 87-base-pair reads, so those segments were excluded. Roughly uniform sequencing depth across donors was assumed in presence/absence analyses, although this assumption may not hold. A later genetic analysis reported fewer N-insertions in productive TCRs among donors in an Asian-associated ancestry cluster than the roughly 690-donor mean. Assigning TCR associations to individual alleles was difficult when HLA alleles, especially DR and DQ, strongly co-occurred. In an earlier analysis of roughly 560 of the donors, most TCR beta V segments were observed in productive rearrangements about 90% or about 30% of the time, broadly matching IMGT annotations. A later analysis associated 16,951 TCR beta sequences with specific HLA alleles at a false discovery rate of 0.05. In a later analysis, the rate of TCR association differed among HLA loci, with DRB1 alleles having the most associated TCRs and HLA-C alleles having the fewest. In a later analysis, most CMV-associated TCR beta chains were found to appear HLA-restricted, with HLA associations seemingly driven largely by CMV exposure. A cluster of highly shared sequence variants was judged likely to be a technical artifact of the sequencing pipeline. This cohort had only TCR beta chains sequenced, and the lack of alpha or paired-chain data limited which features could be detected. The authors suggested that the approach could potentially be generalized to other disease states and immunological phenotypes.

In total, approximately 700 healthy bone marrow donors made up the cohort. At the time of sampling, all cohort members were nominally healthy, though unrecorded immune exposures were likely present. The donor was CMV seronegative and was included in the group of 352 seronegative cohort members. A peripheral blood sample was provided by each donor, and peripheral blood mononuclear cells were used for TCR beta sequencing. The Qiagen DNeasy Blood Extraction Kit was used to extract genomic DNA from the blood cell samples. The clonotype originates from a male donor in good health and CMV-seronegative. Recombination connected TRBV5-1 to TRBJ2-2; TRBD2 matches 7 bases in the middle. The specimen sequenced was PBMCs. The DNA is TGCGCCAGCAGCTTGGAGACGGGGGGAAACACCGGGGAGCTGTTTTTT. Translated, this gives CASSLETGGNTGELFF.